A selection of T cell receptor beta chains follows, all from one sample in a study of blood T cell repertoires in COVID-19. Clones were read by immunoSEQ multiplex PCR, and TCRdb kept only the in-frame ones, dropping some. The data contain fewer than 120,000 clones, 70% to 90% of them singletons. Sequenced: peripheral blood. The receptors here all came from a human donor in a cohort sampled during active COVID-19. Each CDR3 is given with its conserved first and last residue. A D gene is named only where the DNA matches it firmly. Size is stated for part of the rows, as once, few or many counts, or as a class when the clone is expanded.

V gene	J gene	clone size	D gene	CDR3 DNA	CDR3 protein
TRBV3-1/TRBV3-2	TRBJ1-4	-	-	TGTGCCAGCAGCCATACCGGGGCTAATGAAAAACTGTTTTTT	CASSHTGANEKLFF
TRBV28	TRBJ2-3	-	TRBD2	TGTGCCAGCATAAGCGGGAGGGCCTCTGGCACAGATACGCAGTATTTT	CASISGRASGTDTQYF
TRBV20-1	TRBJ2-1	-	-	TGCAGTGCTAGTCCTAGAGTGGAATCCTACAATGAGCAGTTCTTC	CSASPRVESYNEQFF
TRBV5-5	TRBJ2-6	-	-	TGTGCCAGCAGCTTGGCCCCCGTGGCCTCTGGGGCCAACGTCCTGACTTTC	CASSLAPVASGANVLTF
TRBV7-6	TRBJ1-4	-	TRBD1	TGTGCCAGCAGCTTAGGCACAGGGGGCGCAGGTGAAAAACTGTTTTTT	CASSLGTGGAGEKLFF
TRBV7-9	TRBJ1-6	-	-	TGTGCCAGTACCCGAACACAGGGCTTTGGTTCACCCCTCCACTTT	CASTRTQGFGSPLHF
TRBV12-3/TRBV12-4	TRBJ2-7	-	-	TGTGCCAGCAGCCGAGACAGGTACGAGCAGTACTTC	CASSRDRYEQYF
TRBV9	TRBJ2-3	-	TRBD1	TGTGCCAGCAGCGTCACCAAATCAGGGGGCGACACAGATACGCAGTATTTT	CASSVTKSGGDTDTQYF
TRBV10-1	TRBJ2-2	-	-	TGCGCCAGCATAGCCGCTGGGGAGCTGTTTTTT	CASIAAGELFF
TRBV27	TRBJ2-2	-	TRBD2	TGTGCCAGCAGTCCTCAGGGACTAGCAAACACCGGGGAGCTGTTTTTT	CASSPQGLANTGELFF
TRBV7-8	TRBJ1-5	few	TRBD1	TGTGCCAGCAGCTTCACAGGGGTAGGACAAGGTCAGCCCCAGCATTTT	CASSFTGVGQGQPQHF
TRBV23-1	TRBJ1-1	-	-	TGCGCCAGCAGTGACAGGAACACTGAAGCTTTCTTT	CASSDRNTEAFF
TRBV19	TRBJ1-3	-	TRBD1	TGTGCCAGTTCGCCCACGAGACAGGGAGTCTCTGGAAACACCATATATTTT	CASSPTRQGVSGNTIYF
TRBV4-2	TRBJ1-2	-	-	TGTGCCAGCAGCCAAGATCCAGAGGGGGATGGCTACACCTTC	CASSQDPEGDGYTF
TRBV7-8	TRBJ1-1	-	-	TGTGCCAGCAGCCCTACAGGCGGTGGCACTGAAGCTTTCTTT	CASSPTGGGTEAFF
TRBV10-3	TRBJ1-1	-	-	TGTGCCATCAGTGAGTCACCCGGGTCTGAAGCTTTCTTT	CAISESPGSEAFF
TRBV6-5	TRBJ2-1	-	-	TGTGCCAGCAGTTACTCTACGGGAGACTACAATGAGCAGTTCTTC	CASSYSTGDYNEQFF
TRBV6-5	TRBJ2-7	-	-	TGTGCCAGCAGGGCCGGACAGACGACGAGGGAGCAGTACTTC	CASRAGQTTREQYF
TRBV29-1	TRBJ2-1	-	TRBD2	TGCAGCGTCGACGGACTAGCGGACCACAATGAGCAGTTCTTC	CSVDGLADHNEQFF
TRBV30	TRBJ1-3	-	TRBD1	TGTGCCTGGACACATCCAGGGGGCTCTGGAAACACCATATATTTT	CAWTHPGGSGNTIYF
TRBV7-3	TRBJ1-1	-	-	TGTGCCAGCAGCTTCCAGGGGACGAACACTGAAGCTTTCTTT	CASSFQGTNTEAFF
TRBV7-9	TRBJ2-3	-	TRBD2	TGTGCCAGCAGCTTACTACAACTAGCGGGGGGATCAGATACGCAGTATTTT	CASSLLQLAGGSDTQYF
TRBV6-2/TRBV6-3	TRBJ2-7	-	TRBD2	TGTGCCAGCAGCCCTCGACTAGCGGGGCCGTCCTACGAGCAGTACTTC	CASSPRLAGPSYEQYF
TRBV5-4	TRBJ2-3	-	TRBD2	TGTGCCAGCAGCTCCGGACAGGCCAACGCGGGGGGGACGCAGTATTTT	CASSSGQANAGGTQYF
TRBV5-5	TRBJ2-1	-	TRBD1	TGTGCCAGCAGTTTGGGACAGGGGTCCTACAATGAGCAGTTCTTC	CASSLGQGSYNEQFF
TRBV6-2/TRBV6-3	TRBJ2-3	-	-	TGTGCCAGCAGCCTTCGTTGGGAGGAGGATACGCAGTATTTT	CASSLRWEEDTQYF
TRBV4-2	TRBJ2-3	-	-	TGTGCCAGCAGCCAAGTCGGGAGAGGTGTAAGCACAGATACGCAGTATTTT	CASSQVGRGVSTDTQYF
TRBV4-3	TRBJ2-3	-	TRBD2	TGCGCCAGCAGCCCCTCCGTCGGCGGGAGTGTGACAGATACGCAGTATTTT	CASSPSVGGSVTDTQYF
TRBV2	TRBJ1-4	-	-	TGTGCCAGCAGTGATGGGCAGGGGAATGAAAAACTGTTTTTT	CASSDGQGNEKLFF
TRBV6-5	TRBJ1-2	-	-	TGTGCCAGCAGTTACTCACAGGGTTTACAGAACTATGGCTACACCTTC	CASSYSQGLQNYGYTF
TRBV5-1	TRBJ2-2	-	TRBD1	TGCGCCAGCAGCCTGACAGGGGCCGGGGAGCTGTTTTTT	CASSLTGAGELFF
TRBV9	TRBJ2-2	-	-	TGTGCCAGCAGTGAACAGCCGAACACCGGGGAGCTGTTTTTT	CASSEQPNTGELFF
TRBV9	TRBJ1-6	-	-	TGTGCCAGCAGCGTAGACCCCAACGGGGGAATTTCACCCCTCCACTTT	CASSVDPNGGISPLHF
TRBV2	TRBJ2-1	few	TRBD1	TGTGCCAGCAGCGGGACAGTGGTCGGTGAGCAGTTCTTC	CASSGTVVGEQFF
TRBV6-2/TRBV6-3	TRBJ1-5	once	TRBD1	TGTGCCAGCAGTTATTATGGGACAGGGGTTCAGCCCCAGCATTTT	CASSYYGTGVQPQHF
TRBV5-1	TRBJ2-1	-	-	TGCGCCAGCAGCCAAAATCTAGGGCGGGGCCTTGAGCAGTTCTTC	CASSQNLGRGLEQFF
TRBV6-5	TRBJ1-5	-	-	TGTGCCAGCGCCGCGACCGACGGGCAGCCCCAGCATTTT	CASAATDGQPQHF
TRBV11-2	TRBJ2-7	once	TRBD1	TGTGCCAGCAGCTGGGACAGGGGGAGGTACGAGCAGTACTTC	CASSWDRGRYEQYF
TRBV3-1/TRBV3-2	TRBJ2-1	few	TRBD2	TGTGCCAGCAGCCAAGTAAATCTAGCGGTGTACAATGAGCAGTTCTTC	CASSQVNLAVYNEQFF
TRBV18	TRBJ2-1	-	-	TGTGCCAGCTCACCCACCAGTACCAATGAGCAGTTCTTC	CASSPTSTNEQFF